Presented here are 4 T cell receptor beta chains from one specimen sequenced in a study of blood T cell repertoires in COVID-19. Using immunoSEQ multiplex PCR, the repertoire was profiled, and TCRdb retains in-frame clones only, with some absent. The top ten clones hold 7.9% of a sample with about 110,000 clones, about 79% of them seen once. The specimen was peripheral blood. Receptors were obtained from a woman of 80 years or more with active or convalescent COVID-19.

The V call is TRBV28, the J call TRBJ1-3; possibly TRBD1 for D (5 bases). Trimming left V 1 base short and J 5 bases short, with 9 bases between. The germline CDR1 and CDR2 sequences are MDHEN and SYDVKM. The CDR3 runs to 14 residues. CDR3 amino acids: CASSLSGQRNTIYF. In DNA form, the CDR3 reads TGTGCCAGCAGTTTATCAGGGCAGAGAAACACCATATATTTT.

The rearrangement uses TRBV3-1 (or the pseudogene TRBV3-2) and TRBJ1-3; TRBD1 agrees at 9 bases. The germline CDR1 and CDR2 sequences are LGHDT and YNNKEL (reference sequence). The trim removed 4 bases at V and 3 bases at J, leaving 7 bases unmatched. The CDR3 is 16 amino acids. DNA of the CDR3: TGTGCCAGCAGCCTATTTGGACAGGGGATTGGAAACACCATATATTTT. Translating gives CASSLFGQGIGNTIYF.

The chain employs TRBV10-3 and TRBJ1-5; 7 nucleotides agree with TRBD1. CDR1 is ENHRY and CDR2 is SYGVKD in the germline V gene. The CDR3 is 12 amino acids. The trim removed 10 bases at V and 4 bases at J, leaving 4 bases unmatched. The CDR3 nucleotides are TGTGCCAGCCAGACAGGGAATCAGCCCCAGCATTTT. The encoded protein is CASQTGNQPQHF.

The chain joins TRBV19 to TRBJ2-1; possibly TRBD2 for D (5 bases). CDR3 length: 14 residues. Deletions cut 8 bases from V and 1 base from J, with 12 bases between. Looked up from germline, CDR1 is LNHDA and CDR2 is SQIVND (reference sequence). CDR3 nucleotide sequence: TGTGCCAGTTCTCTGGCGGGTTCCTACAATGAGCAGTTCTTC. It translates to CASSLAGSYNEQFF.